A single sample is the source of the 4 T cell receptor beta chains below, sequenced in a study of blood T cells in healthy people across ages. Next came a second PCR, run for about 7 to 12 cycles, which used a sample-barcoded 5' primer along with a J-beta primer mix. Each CDR3 protein gets one entry after TCRdb re-called the 5' RACE reads with MiXCR. The table records fewer than 1,000,000 distinct CDR3 sequences, less than 60% of them present only once. Sequencing used blood. These receptors all come from an elderly man in good health.

This clonotype was counted between two and nine times. This chain connects TRBV4-3 to TRBJ2-1, with D unresolved. With 0 bases removed from V and 2 bases from J, the gap between germline ends came to 11 bases. The germline V gene has CDR1 LGHNA and CDR2 YSLEER. The length of the CDR3 is 16 residues. Here the CDR3 DNA reads TGCGCCAGCAGCCAAGACTACTCTCCGCCCTACAATGAGCAGTTCTTC. This codes for CASSQDYSPPYNEQFF.

This clonotype appeared many times. The rearrangement joins TRBV29-1 to TRBJ2-5; TRBD1 matches at 9 bases. CDR3 size: 14 residues. Unmatched junction bases numbered 6, after V lost 6 bases and J lost 1 base. Germline assignment: CDR1 SQVTM and CDR2 ANQGSEA. The DNA for the CDR3 is TGCAGCGTCCGGCCGGGACAGGGCCAAGAGACCCAGTACTTC. It yields the protein CSVRPGQGQETQYF.

V usage is TRBV2 and J usage is TRBJ2-1, with 9 bases that match TRBD1. The germline gives CDR1 SNHLY, CDR2 FYNNEI. The CDR3 runs 15 residues. The J segment lost 4 bases and the V segment lost 3 bases, leaving 4 bases of the junction unmatched. This CDR3 reads CASSEDRGSYNEQFF. The CDR3, as DNA: TGTGCCAGCAGTGAGGACAGGGGCTCTTACAATGAGCAGTTCTTC.

This clonotype came up many times. The rearrangement joins TRBV3-1 to TRBJ1-2; D is undetermined. Trimming pared 3 bases from V and 4 bases from J, leaving 6 bases between. The CDR3 is 12 amino acids. Per germline, CDR1 LGHDT and CDR2 YNNKEL (reference sequence). CDR3 coding DNA: TGTGCCAGCAGCCAGCCGGGCTATGGCTACACCTTC. This translates into CASSQPGYGYTF.